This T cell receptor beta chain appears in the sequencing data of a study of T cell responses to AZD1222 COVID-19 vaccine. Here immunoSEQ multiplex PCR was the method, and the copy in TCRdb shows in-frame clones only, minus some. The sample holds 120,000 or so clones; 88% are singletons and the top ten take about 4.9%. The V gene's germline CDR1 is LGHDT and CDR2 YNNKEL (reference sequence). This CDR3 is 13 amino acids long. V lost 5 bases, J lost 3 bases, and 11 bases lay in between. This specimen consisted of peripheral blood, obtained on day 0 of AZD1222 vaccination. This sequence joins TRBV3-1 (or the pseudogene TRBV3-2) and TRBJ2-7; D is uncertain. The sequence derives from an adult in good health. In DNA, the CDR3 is TGTGCCAGCAGCTACCGGGTGAGCTACGAGCAGTACTTC. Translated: CASSYRVSYEQYF.